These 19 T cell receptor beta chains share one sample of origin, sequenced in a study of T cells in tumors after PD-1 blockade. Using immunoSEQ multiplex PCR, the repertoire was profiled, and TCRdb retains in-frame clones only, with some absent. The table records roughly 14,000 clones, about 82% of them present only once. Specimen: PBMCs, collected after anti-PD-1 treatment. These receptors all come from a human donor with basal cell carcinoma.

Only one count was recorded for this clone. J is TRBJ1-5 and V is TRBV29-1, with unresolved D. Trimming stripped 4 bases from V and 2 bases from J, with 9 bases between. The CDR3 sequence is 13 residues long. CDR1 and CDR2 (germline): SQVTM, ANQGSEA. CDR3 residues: CSVGNGRNQPQHF. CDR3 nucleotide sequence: TGCAGCGTTGGAAACGGCCGCAATCAGCCCCAGCATTTT.

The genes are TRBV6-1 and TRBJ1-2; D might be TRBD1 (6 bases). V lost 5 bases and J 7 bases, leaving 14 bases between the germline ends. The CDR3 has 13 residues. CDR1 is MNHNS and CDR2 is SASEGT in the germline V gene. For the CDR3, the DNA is TGTGCCAGCAGTCCTGAGACAGGTCTTGGCTACACCTTC. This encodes CASSPETGLGYTF.

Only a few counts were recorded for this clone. CDR3 coding DNA: TGTGCCATCAGTGAGTCCGATACAGGACATCAAGAGACCCAGTACTTC. Its protein product is CAISESDTGHQETQYF. J is TRBJ2-5 and V is TRBV10-3, with a weak D call TRBD1 (5 bases). Between the trimmed V and J ends, which lost 0 bases and 2 bases, there was a span of 13 bases. This CDR3 region has 16 residues. The germline gives CDR1 ENHRY, CDR2 SYGVKD.

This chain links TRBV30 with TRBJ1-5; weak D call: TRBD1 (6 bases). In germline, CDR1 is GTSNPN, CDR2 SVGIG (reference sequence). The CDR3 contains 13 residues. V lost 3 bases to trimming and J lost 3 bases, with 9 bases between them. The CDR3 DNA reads TGTGCCTGGAGCGGACAGTACAATCAGCCCCAGCATTTT. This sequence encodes CAWSGQYNQPQHF.

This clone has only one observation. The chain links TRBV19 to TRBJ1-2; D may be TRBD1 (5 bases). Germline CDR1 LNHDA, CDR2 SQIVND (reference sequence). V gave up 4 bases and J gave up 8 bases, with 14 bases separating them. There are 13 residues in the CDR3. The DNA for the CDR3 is TGTGCCAGTAGTACCCGGGACTTCGGGGGCTACACCTTC. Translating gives CASSTRDFGGYTF.

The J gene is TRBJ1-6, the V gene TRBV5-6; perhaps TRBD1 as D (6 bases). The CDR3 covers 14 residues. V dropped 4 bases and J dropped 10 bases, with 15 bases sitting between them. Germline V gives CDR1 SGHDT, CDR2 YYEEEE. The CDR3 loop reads CASSTGQSGSPLHF. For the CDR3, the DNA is TGTGCCAGCAGCACAGGACAGTCGGGGTCACCCCTCCACTTT.

CDR3 bases: TGCGCCAGCGGAGACAGGGCCGTCAATCAGCCCCAGCATTTT. Translating it yields CASGDRAVNQPQHF. This sequence joins TRBV23-1 and TRBJ1-5; 7 bases match TRBD1. Being an ORF, TRBV23-1 has a function that is uncertain. This CDR3 has 14 amino acids. Germline trimming cut 8 bases from V and 3 bases from J; bases unmatched to any gene: 7.

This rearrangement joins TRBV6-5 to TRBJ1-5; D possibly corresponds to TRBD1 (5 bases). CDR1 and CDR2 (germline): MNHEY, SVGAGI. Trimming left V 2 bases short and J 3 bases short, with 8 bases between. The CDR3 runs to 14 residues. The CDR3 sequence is CASSYTGLNQPQHF. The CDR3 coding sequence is TGTGCCAGCAGTTACACGGGGCTCAATCAGCCCCAGCATTTT.

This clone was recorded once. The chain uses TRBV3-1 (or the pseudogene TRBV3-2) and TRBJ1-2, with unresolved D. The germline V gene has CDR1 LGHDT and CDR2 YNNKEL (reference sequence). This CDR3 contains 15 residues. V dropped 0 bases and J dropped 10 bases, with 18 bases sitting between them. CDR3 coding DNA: TGTGCCAGCAGCCAAGATTCCCCTGGTTCCACCACCTACACCTTC. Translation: CASSQDSPGSTTYTF.

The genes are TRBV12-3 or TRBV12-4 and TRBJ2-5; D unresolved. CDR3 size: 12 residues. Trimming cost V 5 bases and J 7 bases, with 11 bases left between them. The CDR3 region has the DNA TGTGCCAGCAGTCAGATCCTCGGGACCCAGTACTTC. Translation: CASSQILGTQYF.

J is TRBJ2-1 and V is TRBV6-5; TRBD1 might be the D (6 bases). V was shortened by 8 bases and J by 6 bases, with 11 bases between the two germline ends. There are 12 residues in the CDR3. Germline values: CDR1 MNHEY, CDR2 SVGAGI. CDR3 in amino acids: CASHREVNEQFF. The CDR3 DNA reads TGTGCCAGCCACAGGGAAGTCAATGAGCAGTTCTTC.

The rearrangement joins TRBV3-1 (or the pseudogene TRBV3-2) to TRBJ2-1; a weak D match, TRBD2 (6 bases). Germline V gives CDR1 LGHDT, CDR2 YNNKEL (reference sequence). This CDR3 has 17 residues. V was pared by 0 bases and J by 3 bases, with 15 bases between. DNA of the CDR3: TGTGCCAGCAGCCAAGAAACCGGGACTCCGGACTACAATGAGCAGTTCTTC. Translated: CASSQETGTPDYNEQFF.

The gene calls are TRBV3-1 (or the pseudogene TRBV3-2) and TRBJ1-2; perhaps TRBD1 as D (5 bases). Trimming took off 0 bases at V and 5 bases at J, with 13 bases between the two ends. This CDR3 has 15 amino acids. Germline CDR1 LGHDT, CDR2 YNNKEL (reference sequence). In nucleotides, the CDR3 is TGTGCCAGCAGCCAAGATAGACAGCTCCCTTATGGCTACACCTTC. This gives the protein CASSQDRQLPYGYTF.

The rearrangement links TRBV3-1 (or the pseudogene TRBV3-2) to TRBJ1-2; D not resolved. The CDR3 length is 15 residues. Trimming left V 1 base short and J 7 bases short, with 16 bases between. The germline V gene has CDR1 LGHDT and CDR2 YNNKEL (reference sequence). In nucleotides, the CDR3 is TGTGCCAGCAGCCAAGGAGGGCGCTGGGTTGCTGGCTACACCTTC. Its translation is CASSQGGRWVAGYTF.

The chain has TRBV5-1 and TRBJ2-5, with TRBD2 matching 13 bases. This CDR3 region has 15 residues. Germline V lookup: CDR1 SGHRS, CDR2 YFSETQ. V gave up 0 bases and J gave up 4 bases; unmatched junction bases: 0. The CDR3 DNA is TGCGCCAGCAGCTTGGGACTAGCGGGGGGAGAGACCCAGTACTTC. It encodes CASSLGLAGGETQYF.

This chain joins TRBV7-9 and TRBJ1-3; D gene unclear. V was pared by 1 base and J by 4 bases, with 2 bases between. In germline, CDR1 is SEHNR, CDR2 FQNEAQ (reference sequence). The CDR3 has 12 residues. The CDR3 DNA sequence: TGTGCCAGCAGCTTAGGGGGAAACACCATATATTTT. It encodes CASSLGGNTIYF.

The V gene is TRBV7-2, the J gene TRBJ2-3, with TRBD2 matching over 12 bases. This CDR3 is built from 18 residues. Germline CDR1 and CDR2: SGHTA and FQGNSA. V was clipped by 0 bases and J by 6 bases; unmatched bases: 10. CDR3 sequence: CASSLALAGGIGRDTQYF. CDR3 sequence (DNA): TGTGCCAGCAGCTTAGCCCTAGCGGGGGGGATCGGTCGTGATACGCAGTATTTT.

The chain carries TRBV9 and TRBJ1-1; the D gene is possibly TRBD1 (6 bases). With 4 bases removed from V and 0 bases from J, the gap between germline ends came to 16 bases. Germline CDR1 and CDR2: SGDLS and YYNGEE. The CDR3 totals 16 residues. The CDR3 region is CASSSRGTSMNTEAFF. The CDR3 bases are TGTGCCAGCAGCTCTAGGGGGACTAGCATGAACACTGAAGCTTTCTTT.

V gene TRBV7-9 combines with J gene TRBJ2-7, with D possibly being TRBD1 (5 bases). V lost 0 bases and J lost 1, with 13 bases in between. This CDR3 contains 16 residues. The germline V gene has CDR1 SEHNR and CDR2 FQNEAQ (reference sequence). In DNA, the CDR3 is TGTGCCAGCAGCTTAGCGCTCAGAGACAGTTCCTACGAGCAGTACTTC. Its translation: CASSLALRDSSYEQYF.